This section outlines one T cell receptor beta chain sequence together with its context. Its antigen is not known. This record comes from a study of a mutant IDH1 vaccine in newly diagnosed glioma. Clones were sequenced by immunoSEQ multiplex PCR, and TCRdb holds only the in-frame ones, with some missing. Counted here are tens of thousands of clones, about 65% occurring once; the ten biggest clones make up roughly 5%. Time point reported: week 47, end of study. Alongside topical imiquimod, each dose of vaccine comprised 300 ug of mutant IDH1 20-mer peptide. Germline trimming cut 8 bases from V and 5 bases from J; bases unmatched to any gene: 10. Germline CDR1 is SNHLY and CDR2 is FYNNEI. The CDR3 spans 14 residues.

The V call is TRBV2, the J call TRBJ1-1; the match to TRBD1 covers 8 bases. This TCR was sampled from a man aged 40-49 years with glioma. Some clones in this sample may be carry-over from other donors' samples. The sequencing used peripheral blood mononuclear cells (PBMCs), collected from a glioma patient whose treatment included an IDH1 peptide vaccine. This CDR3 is CASRRQGARTEAFF. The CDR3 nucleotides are TGTGCCAGCCGGAGGCAGGGGGCGCGGACTGAAGCTTTCTTT.